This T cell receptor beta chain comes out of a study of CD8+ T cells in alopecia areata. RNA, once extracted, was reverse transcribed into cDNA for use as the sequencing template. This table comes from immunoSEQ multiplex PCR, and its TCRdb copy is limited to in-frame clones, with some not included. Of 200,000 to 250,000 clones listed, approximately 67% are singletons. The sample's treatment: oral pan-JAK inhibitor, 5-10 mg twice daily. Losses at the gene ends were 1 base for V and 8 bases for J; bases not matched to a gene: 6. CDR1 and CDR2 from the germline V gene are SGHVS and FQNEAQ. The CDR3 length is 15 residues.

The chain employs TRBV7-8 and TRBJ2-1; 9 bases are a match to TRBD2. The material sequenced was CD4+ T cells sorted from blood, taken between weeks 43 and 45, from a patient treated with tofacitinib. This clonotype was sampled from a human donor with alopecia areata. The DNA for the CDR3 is TGTGCCAGCAGCTTAGAGGGCGGGAGGGCCTATGAGCAGTTCTTC. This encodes CASSLEGGRAYEQFF.